Below are 3 T cell receptor beta chains sequenced from a single sample in a study of blood T cell repertoires in COVID-19. Method: immunoSEQ multiplex PCR; TCRdb's copy keeps in-frame clones and lacks some. Of approximately 360,000 clones listed, about 90% are singletons. The sample taken for sequencing was PBMCs or T cells enriched from blood (not recorded which). These receptors all stem from a man aged 40-50 years in a cohort exposed to, infected with or recovered from COVID-19 (not recorded which).

The chain carries TRBV6-4 and TRBJ2-2, with no clear D. The germline CDR1 and CDR2 sequences are MRHNA and SNTAGT. The germline V and J ends were trimmed by 3 bases and 1 base, with 6 bases remaining between them. The CDR3 contains 14 residues. The CDR3 DNA follows: TGTGCCAGCAGTGAACTCTGGAACACCGGGGAGCTGTTTTTT. It codes for CASSELWNTGELFF.

The V call is TRBV27, the J call TRBJ2-1, with TRBD2 matching over 10 bases. Trimming took 4 bases from V and 0 from J; bases not matched to a gene: 3. The CDR3 is 16 residues long. Germline lookup yields CDR1 MNHEY and CDR2 SMNVEV (reference sequence). CDR3 nucleotide sequence: TGTGCCAGCAGTTCTAGCGGGAGTAGCTCCTACAATGAGCAGTTCTTC. This gives the protein CASSSSGSSSYNEQFF.

The chain joins TRBV4-1 to TRBJ1-1; the D gene is possibly TRBD1 (5 bases). Trimming stripped 2 bases from V and 3 bases from J, with 25 bases between. Germline V gives CDR1 MGHRA, CDR2 YSYEKL. The CDR3 extends over 19 amino acids. The CDR3 here is CASSQPPGHFGGSDTEAFF. DNA of the CDR3: TGCGCCAGCAGCCAACCCCCAGGACATTTTGGTGGGTCGGACACTGAAGCTTTCTTT.